The present T cell receptor beta chain was sequenced within a study of shared clonotypes between healthy human individuals. CDR1 and CDR2 (germline): MNHNS, SASEGT. This CDR3 region has 15 residues. Trimming cost V 1 base and J 5 bases, with 14 bases left between them. Running of the assay took place at deep level. Clones were sequenced by immunoSEQ multiplex PCR, and TCRdb holds only the in-frame ones, with some missing. The repertoire has over 700,000 clones, 72% of them found once; the top ten carry under 2%. In this sample, this clone turned up once. Sequencing was performed on memory CD4+ T cells sorted from blood. Subset: CD45RA-negative fraction. The gene calls are TRBV6-1 and TRBJ1-2; D possibly corresponds to TRBD1 (6 bases). The clonotype comes from a woman under 40 in good health. CDR3 loop: CASSEGWRGRYGYTF. In nucleotides, the CDR3 is TGTGCCAGCAGTGAAGGGTGGAGGGGGAGGTATGGCTACACCTTC.